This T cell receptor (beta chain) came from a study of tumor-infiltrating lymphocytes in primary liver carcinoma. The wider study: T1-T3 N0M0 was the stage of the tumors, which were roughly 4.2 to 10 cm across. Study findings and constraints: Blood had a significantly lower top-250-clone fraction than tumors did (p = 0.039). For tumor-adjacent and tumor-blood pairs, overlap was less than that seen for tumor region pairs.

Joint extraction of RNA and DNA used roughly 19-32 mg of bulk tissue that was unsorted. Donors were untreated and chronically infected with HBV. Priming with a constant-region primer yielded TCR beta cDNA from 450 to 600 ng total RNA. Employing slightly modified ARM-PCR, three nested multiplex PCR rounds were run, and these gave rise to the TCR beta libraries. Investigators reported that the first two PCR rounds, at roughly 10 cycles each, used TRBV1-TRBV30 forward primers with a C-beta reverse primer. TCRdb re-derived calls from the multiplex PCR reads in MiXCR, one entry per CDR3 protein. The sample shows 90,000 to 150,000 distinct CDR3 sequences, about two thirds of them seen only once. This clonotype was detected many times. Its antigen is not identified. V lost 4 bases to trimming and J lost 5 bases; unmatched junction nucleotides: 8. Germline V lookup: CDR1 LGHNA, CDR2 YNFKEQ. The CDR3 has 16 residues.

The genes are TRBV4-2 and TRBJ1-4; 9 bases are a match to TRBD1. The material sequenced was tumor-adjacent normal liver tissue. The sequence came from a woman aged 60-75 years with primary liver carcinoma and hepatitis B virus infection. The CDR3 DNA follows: TGTGCCAGCAGCCCGTACGATGGGACAGGGAATGAAAAACTGTTTTTT. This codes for CASSPYDGTGNEKLFF.